This T cell receptor (beta chain) was retrieved from a study of blood T cells in healthy people across ages. The second PCR ran roughly 6 to 11 cycles with a sample-barcoded 5' primer and J-beta primers. TCRdb reanalysed the 5' RACE reads using MiXCR and keeps one entry per CDR3 protein. Of 550,000 to 750,000 distinct CDR3 sequences in the sample, under 25% were seen once. The sequence came from a man between 65 and 85 years old in good health. Sequencing was carried out using blood.

CDR3 bases: TGTGCCAGCAGCTTAGCATTTCAGGAGACCCAGTACTTC. Translating gives CASSLAFQETQYF. The chain uses TRBV7-6 and TRBJ2-5; no reliable D call. The CDR3 is 13 residues long. From germline, CDR1 is SGHVS and CDR2 FNYEAQ. Trimming removed 0 bases from V and 5 bases from J, with 7 bases in between.